The subject of this entry is one T cell receptor (beta chain). The sample belongs to a study of memory CD4+ T cells and cytomegalovirus serostatus. Single viable CD3+CD4+CD8-CD45RO+ cells were sorted as the memory CD4+ T cells. This table comes from immunoSEQ multiplex PCR, and its TCRdb copy is limited to in-frame clones, with some not included. The sample shows about 59,000 clones, roughly 77% of them seen only once. Between the trimmed V and J ends, which lost 5 bases and 5 bases, there was a span of 21 bases. The CDR3 is 16 amino acids. In germline, CDR1 is SEHNR, CDR2 FQNEAQ (reference sequence).

This TCR was recovered from an adult in good health and CMV-seronegative. Sequencing was done on a sample of memory CD4+ T cells from blood. J is TRBJ2-5 and V is TRBV7-9; D unresolved. The DNA for the CDR3 is TGTGCCAGCAGCACGGACCAGGTCTTCGGCGAGGAGACCCAGTACTTC. Its translation is CASSTDQVFGEETQYF.